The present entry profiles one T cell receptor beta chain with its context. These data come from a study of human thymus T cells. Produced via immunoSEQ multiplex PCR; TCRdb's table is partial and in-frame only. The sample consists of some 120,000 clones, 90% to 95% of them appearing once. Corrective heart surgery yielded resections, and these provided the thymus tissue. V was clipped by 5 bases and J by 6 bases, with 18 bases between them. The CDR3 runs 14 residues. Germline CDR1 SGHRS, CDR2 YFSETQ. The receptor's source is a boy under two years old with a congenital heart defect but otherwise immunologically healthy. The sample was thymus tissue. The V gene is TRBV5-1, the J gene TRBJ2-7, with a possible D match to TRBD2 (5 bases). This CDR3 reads CASRSAEYSGEQYF. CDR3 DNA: TGCGCCAGCAGATCCGCAGAGTACAGCGGCGAGCAGTACTTC.